This T cell receptor beta chain came from a study of blood T cell repertoires in COVID-19 (dated by TCRdb to about 2020). Notes on the research overall: Samples from collaborators originated in the United States, Italy and Spain and spanned both the acute and convalescent phases of COVID-19. The material from the prospective study consisted of cDNA or gDNA derived from T cells, B-cell-depleted T cells, or PBMCs. Deeply sampled blood TCRbeta repertoires from subjects exposed to, actively infected with, or recovered from COVID-19 were included in the dataset. A freely available public database, intended as a resource for researchers studying the immune response to SARS-CoV-2, is where the repertoires were released. Samples came from the ongoing ImmuneRACE study (first 160 participants) plus 1,254 subjects from 6 global collaborators. Nearly every sample came with metadata listing a de-identified subject ID, COVID-19 status, age in years and sex. Where HLA class I and class II types were available, the types were taken from metadata supplied by the sample provider, not from assay-based typing.

The CDR3 sequence holds 17 residues, the cysteine and phenylalanine included. The sequence is cut down to CDR3 DNA, 51 bases in frame from base 1. CDR1 and CDR2 (SGDLS, YYNGEE) derive from the germline V gene. V loses 0 bases at its end and J loses 5 bases; junction bases beyond the gene matches: 9. The immunoSEQ Assay, a bias-controlled multiplex PCR, was used to amplify TCRbeta CDR3 regions from genomic DNA. The original pipeline was this. The number of nucleated cells in each sample was estimated by amplification of reference gene primers within the assay. Sequence reads were collapsed and filtered to measure the absolute abundance of every unique TCRbeta CDR3 rearrangement. Productive Simpson clonality was computed per sample as the square root of Simpson's diversity index over productive rearrangements. TCRdb stores this immuneACCESS table with in-frame sequences only. Part of the clones is absent; in the studies checked, under half of the shortfall reflects unresolved V genes, and no reason is known for the rest. Clone size and the V and J calls come from that table; the DNA yielded D and trimming. The sample data list roughly 320,000 clones, and roughly nine tenths of these were observed just once. Clones ranked in the top ten supply less than 2% of the sample.

A word on this clone: This receptor's antigen is unknown. Base-call qualities are not available, and no considerably larger clone is one nucleotide away.

General study outcomes and caveats: Clinical and demographic metadata were provided uncurated, with the amount varying by source and participant.

One collaborating source in Seattle enrolled patients while the patients were actively infected and followed the patients over time throughout the course of disease. Collaborating institutions collected whole blood in K2EDTA tubes following their own protocols. For TCRbeta analysis, collaborators shipped samples as frozen whole blood, isolated PBMCs, or DNA extracted from either of those sample types. Sequenced material: peripheral blood. The chain is encoded by TRBV9 joined to TRBJ2-1, and TRBD1 aligns with 9 junction nucleotides. The sequence derives from a woman aged 25 to 39 with COVID-19, enrolled during active disease. The CDR3 in this case is CASSVGGQGFMDNEQFF. In nucleotide form, the sequence is TGTGCCAGCAGCGTAGGAGGACAGGGGTTCATGGACAATGAGCAGTTCTTC.